This T cell receptor beta chain was captured in a study of shared clonotypes between healthy human individuals. Notes on the study in general: Donor scarcity curtailed the genetic and exposure-history diversity represented herein.

Sequencing was performed with immunoSEQ multiplex PCR; in TCRdb, only in-frame clones are kept and a portion is missing. The sample records about 2.3 million clones, approximately 93% being singletons. The length of the CDR3 is 16 residues. The germline V gene has CDR1 SGHRS and CDR2 YFSETQ. Trimming removed 1 base from V and 6 bases from J; junction bases left unmatched: 10. With respect to this clone: The antigen remains undetermined.

The rearrangement links TRBV5-1 to TRBJ2-3; 8 bases match TRBD2. Material: naive CD4+ T cells from PBMCs. Described subset: CD45RA+ positively selected. The sequence was obtained from a man between 18 and 29 years old in good health. Some clones in this sample may be carry-over from other donors' samples. The CDR3 region is CASSLSAGGIRDTQYF. The DNA for the CDR3 is TGCGCCAGCAGCTTGTCGGCGGGGGGAATTCGGGATACGCAGTATTTT.